Following are 7 T cell receptor beta chains from one sample sequenced in a study of cytomegalovirus exposure and HLA in healthy donors. Amplification used 60 Vbeta primers and 13 Jbeta primers. Measured with immunoSEQ multiplex PCR; TCRdb has only the in-frame clones, and not every one. The data contain approximately 130,000 clones, 65% to 90% of them singletons. Sequencing input: PBMCs. These receptors all come from a girl between 2 and 10 years old in good health and CMV-seronegative.

The chain links TRBV2 to TRBJ2-1, with 8 positions matching TRBD2. V lost 2 bases and J lost 6; bases outside the gene matches: 6. The CDR3 contains 15 residues. From germline, CDR1 is SNHLY and CDR2 FYNNEI. Here the CDR3 reads CASSERGGTFNEQFF. The DNA of the CDR3 is TGTGCCAGCAGTGAACGGGGGGGCACCTTCAATGAGCAGTTCTTC.

V is TRBV18 and J is TRBJ1-4; D not certain. This CDR3 region has 16 residues. Germline CDR1 reads KGHSH; CDR2 reads LQKENI. V lost 3 bases, J lost 0 bases, and 11 bases lay in between. The CDR3 region has the DNA TGTGCCAGCTCACCGAACGACATAACAACTAATGAAAAACTGTTTTTT. The encoded protein is CASSPNDITTNEKLFF.

This chain joins TRBV4-1 and TRBJ1-2; D may be TRBD1 (6 bases). There are 14 residues in the CDR3. V was pared by 0 bases and J by 13 bases, with 18 bases between. CDR1 MGHRA and CDR2 YSYEKL come from the germline V gene. The CDR3 protein is CASSQEGTPNLLTF. Written as DNA, the CDR3 is TGCGCCAGCAGCCAAGAAGGGACACCCAATCTTCTCACCTTC.

V is TRBV6-1 and J is TRBJ1-2; 8 positions agree with TRBD1. CDR3 length: 13 residues. Germline-derived CDR1 and CDR2 are MNHNS and SASEGT. The V gene end was trimmed by 6 bases and the J gene end by 8 bases; junction bases not matched to a gene: 8. The CDR3 protein is CASRLQGAGGYTF. CDR3 DNA sequence: TGTGCCAGCAGACTGCAGGGGGCCGGGGGCTACACCTTC.

This clone has a handful of counts. V is TRBV4-3 and J is TRBJ2-7; 7 bases line up with TRBD1. Trimming cost V 0 bases and J 0 bases; bases outside gene matches: 2. Germline V gives CDR1 LGHNA, CDR2 YSLEER. This CDR3 spans 15 amino acids. The DNA of the CDR3 is TGCGCCAGCAGCCAAGATAGGGACAGCTCCTACGAGCAGTACTTC. As protein: CASSQDRDSSYEQYF.

The chain is built from TRBV4-2 and TRBJ1-2, with D perhaps matching TRBD1 (5 bases). The CDR3 runs to 13 residues. Germline V gene data show CDR1 as LGHNA and CDR2 as YNFKEQ. V shed 7 bases and J shed 4 bases, with 13 bases lying between them. The CDR3 sequence is CASKQGGSYGYTF. The DNA for the CDR3 is TGTGCCAGCAAGCAGGGAGGTAGCTATGGCTACACCTTC.

The V and J genes are TRBV27 and TRBJ1-1; TRBD1 agrees at 10 bases. J gave up 0 bases and V 6 bases, and 1 base lay outside the gene matches. In germline, CDR1 is MNHEY, CDR2 SMNVEV (reference sequence). This CDR3 is 14 amino acids long. DNA of the CDR3: TGTGCCAGCAGGGACAGGGGGTTGAACACTGAAGCTTTCTTT. It encodes CASRDRGLNTEAFF.